One sample yielded the 31 T cell receptor beta chains listed below, sequenced in a study of neurological immune-mediated disorders. TCRdb redid the calling of the 5' RACE reads with MiXCR, one entry per CDR3 protein. Among 15,000 to 20,000 distinct CDR3 sequences listed, about 10% were seen once. The specimen was CD8+ T cells from blood. The source is a woman in her forties or fifties in good health.

This clonotype was seen at least ten times. The chain uses TRBV7-2 and TRBJ2-7; 7 bases are shared with TRBD1. The ends lost 5 bases at V and 6 bases at J; junction bases unmatched: 4. The CDR3 covers 12 residues. Germline V gene lookup returns CDR1 SGHTA and CDR2 FQGNSA. CDR3 in DNA: TGTGCCAGCAGCACCCGGACAGGCGAGCAGTACTTC. It translates to CASSTRTGEQYF.

This clonotype has ten or more counts. This rearrangement joins TRBV10-1 to TRBJ2-3, with 11 nucleotides matching TRBD2. Germline loops: CDR1 WNHNN, CDR2 SYGVQD (reference sequence). CDR3 length equals 16 residues. The V and J ends lost 7 bases and 4 bases, in that order; junction bases with no gene match: 10. CDR3 protein: CASMDIAGGPADTQYF. The DNA for the CDR3 is TGCGCCAGCATGGATATAGCGGGGGGGCCCGCAGATACGCAGTATTTT.

This clonotype was picked up many times. The chain joins TRBV7-9 to TRBJ1-3; D is unresolved. This CDR3 is 18 amino acids long. Germline V CDR1 and CDR2: SEHNR, FQNEAQ (reference sequence). The V and J ends lost 0 bases and 5 bases respectively, with 20 bases between them. CDR3: CASSLALGSPRERNTIYF. In nucleotides, the CDR3 is TGTGCCAGCAGCTTAGCGCTTGGATCTCCTAGGGAAAGAAACACCATATATTTT.

This clonotype was observed at least ten times. The V gene is TRBV7-7, the J gene TRBJ2-1; D possibly corresponds to TRBD2 (5 bases). The CDR3 consists of 14 residues. CDR1 and CDR2 (germline): SSHAT, FNYEAQ (reference sequence). Trimming cost V 5 bases and J 5 bases, with 13 bases left between them. DNA for the CDR3: TGTGCCAGCAGCCCGCCGGGGAGAGACAATGAGCAGTTCTTC. It translates to CASSPPGRDNEQFF. Full variable domain (missing parts from reference TRBV7-7 and TRBJ2-1): GAGVSQSPRYKVTKRGQDVTLRCDPISSHATLYWYQQALGQGPEFLTYFNYEAQPDKSGLPSDRFSAERPEGSISTLTIQRTEQRDSAMYRCASSPPGRDNEQFFGPGTRLTVL.

This clonotype is labeled as medium-sized. The chain is built from TRBV4-3 and TRBJ2-1; TRBD2 is a possible D gene (5 bases). CDR1 is LGHNA and CDR2 is YSLEER in the germline V gene. V was cut by 3 bases and J by 6 bases, with 15 bases left in between. The CDR3 spans 15 residues. CDR3 protein: CASSQRFVEGNEQFF. The CDR3 bases are TGCGCCAGCAGCCAGAGGTTTGTTGAGGGCAATGAGCAGTTCTTC.

This clonotype was found many times. The chain recombines TRBV4-1 with TRBJ2-1; D might be TRBD2 (6 bases). V lost 0 bases and J lost 2, with 17 bases in between. Germline CDR1 is MGHRA and CDR2 is YSYEKL. The CDR3 consists of 18 residues. As DNA, the CDR3 is TGCGCCAGCAGCCAAGAAATTGCGCGGGGCCTAACCTACAATGAGCAGTTCTTC. Amino acids: CASSQEIARGLTYNEQFF.

Ten or more counts support this clonotype. The chain carries TRBV5-1 and TRBJ1-2; D not resolved. The CDR3 totals 13 residues. V lost 0 bases to trimming and J lost 4 bases, with 7 bases between them. Germline V CDR1 and CDR2: SGHRS, YFSETQ. The chain's CDR3 is CASSLAGSYGYTF. CDR3 sequence (DNA): TGCGCCAGCAGCTTGGCTGGCAGCTATGGCTACACCTTC.

The sample holds many counts of this clonotype. The chain joins TRBV5-1 to TRBJ2-7, with 8 positions matching TRBD2. Trimming at V came to 0 bases and at J to 6 bases, leaving 2 bases not matched to a gene. This CDR3 region has 13 residues. In germline, CDR1 is SGHRS, CDR2 YFSETQ. The CDR3 DNA sequence: TGCGCCAGCAGCTTGGCGGGGGGGGTCGAGCAGTACTTC. Translated, it gives CASSLAGGVEQYF.

This clonotype occurred many times. The chain has TRBV29-1 and TRBJ2-7; 7 bases map to TRBD1. The germline gives CDR1 SQVTM, CDR2 ANQGSEA. CDR3 length: 14 residues. Unmatched junction bases numbered 5, after V lost 1 base and J lost 2 bases. CDR3 DNA: TGCAGCGTTGAAGTCCCGGGACAGACCTACGAGCAGTACTTC. Translating it yields CSVEVPGQTYEQYF.

The chain joins TRBV7-9 to TRBJ1-1; D perhaps matches TRBD1 (5 bases). The CDR3 totals 16 residues. CDR1 and CDR2 from the germline V gene are SEHNR and FQNEAQ (reference sequence). V shed 5 bases and J shed 4 bases, with 20 bases lying between them. The CDR3 sequence: CASSKVPGNRGTEAFF. The CDR3 nucleotides are TGTGCCAGCAGCAAAGTCCCAGGGAATCGGGGCACTGAAGCTTTCTTT. The full variable domain, in which reference TRBV7-9 and TRBJ1-1 provide the parts outside the CDR3, is DTGVSQNPRHKITKRGQNVTFRCDPISEHNRLYWYRQTLGQGPEFLTYFQNEAQLEKSRLLSDRFSAERPKGSFSTLEIQRTEQGDSAMYLCASSKVPGNRGTEAFFGQGTRLTVV.

Many counts were recorded for this clonotype. The chain is built from TRBV5-1 and TRBJ2-7; TRBD1 aligns across 8 bases. This CDR3 is built from 14 residues. Germline values: CDR1 SGHRS, CDR2 YFSETQ. V lost 0 bases to trimming and J lost 5 bases; unmatched junction nucleotides: 4. CDR3 nucleotide sequence: TGCGCCAGCAGCTTGGCAGGGGGCGACCACGAGCAGTACTTC. It is translated as CASSLAGGDHEQYF.

This clonotype was seen repeatedly, ten times or more. This chain uses TRBV7-9 with TRBJ1-1, with 11 positions matching TRBD1. V shed 4 bases, J shed 3 bases, and the junction held 7 bases outside the gene matches. This CDR3 is built from 16 residues. Germline assignment: CDR1 SEHNR and CDR2 FQNEAQ (reference sequence). In DNA, the CDR3 is TGTGCCAGCAGCTACGGGACAGGGGGAGGCGACACTGAAGCTTTCTTT. It translates to CASSYGTGGGDTEAFF. The full variable domain, with the rest looked up from reference TRBV7-9 and TRBJ1-1, is DTGVSQNPRHKITKRGQNVTFRCDPISEHNRLYWYRQTLGQGPEFLTYFQNEAQLEKSRLLSDRFSAERPKGSFSTLEIQRTEQGDSAMYLCASSYGTGGGDTEAFFGQGTRLTVV.

This clonotype was found many times. The chain is built from TRBV7-3 and TRBJ1-1; D is uncertain. The CDR3 is 14 amino acids. Germline CDR1 is SGHTA and CDR2 is FQGTGA. The V end was cut by 1 base, the J end by 2 bases, with 8 bases between. The CDR3: CASSLMGGNTEAFF. CDR3 nucleotides: TGTGCCAGCAGCTTAATGGGAGGAAACACTGAAGCTTTCTTT.

The sample holds many counts of this clonotype. This chain joins TRBV11-2 and TRBJ2-5; TRBD2 might be the D (6 bases). Germline values: CDR1 SGHAT, CDR2 FQNNGV. Trimming took 6 bases from V and 0 from J, leaving 11 bases between them. The length of the CDR3 is 14 residues. The CDR3 region has the DNA TGTGCCAGCAGGGTGGGGAGGTACCAAGAGACCCAGTACTTC. Protein: CASRVGRYQETQYF.

For this clonotype: A junction end diverges from the germline sequence, so it may reflect a read error. The V gene is TRBV6-2 or TRBV6-3, the J gene TRBJ2-2, with a tentative D call TRBD2 (5 bases). CDR3 length: 13 residues. From germline, CDR1 is MNHEY and CDR2 SVGEGT. The CDR3, as DNA: TGTGCCAGCAGCCCAGTGTGGTCCGGGGAGCAGTTTTTT. It specifies CASSPVWSGEQFF.

At least ten counts were recorded for this clonotype. This chain uses TRBV18 with TRBJ1-4; the D is unclear. This CDR3 contains 18 residues. Germline CDR1 and CDR2: KGHSH and LQKENI. V lost 2 bases, J lost 8 bases, and 24 bases lay in between. CDR3 in DNA: TGTGCCAGCTCACCAATCGGGGAGGCGGGAACCAGCGGAGAAAAACTGTTTTTT. Its protein is CASSPIGEAGTSGEKLFF.

This clonotype showed up many times. In DNA, the CDR3 is TGTGCCAGCAGCCATGGGGGGGGCACAGATACGCAGTATTTT. It encodes CASSHGGGTDTQYF. The chain uses TRBV14 and TRBJ2-3; 7 bases match TRBD2. Unmatched junction bases numbered 1, after V lost 3 bases and J lost 1 base. CDR1 SGHDN and CDR2 FVKESK come from the germline V gene. The CDR3 runs to 14 residues.

A few counts support this clonotype. The CDR3 nucleotides read TGTGCCAGCAGCTTGACCCTGTGGAGCTCCTATAATTCACCCCTCCACTTT. Protein product: CASSLTLWSSYNSPLHF. The chain links TRBV5-6 to TRBJ1-6, with D uncertain. This CDR3 has 17 residues. V lost 1 base, J lost 0 bases, and 11 bases lay in between. Germline V gives CDR1 SGHDT, CDR2 YYEEEE.

This clonotype occurred many times. The chain combines TRBV5-1 with TRBJ2-1, with TRBD1 matching 10 bases. CDR1 and CDR2 (germline): SGHRS, YFSETQ. This CDR3 is built from 17 residues. V lost 2 bases to trimming and J lost 8 bases; unmatched junction nucleotides: 13. The CDR3 DNA follows: TGCGCCAGCAGCTTTAACCCTACCGGGGACAGGGGATATGAGCAGTTCTTC. Amino acid sequence: CASSFNPTGDRGYEQFF.

This clonotype was found many times. This chain connects TRBV27 to TRBJ1-4; D is possibly TRBD1 (6 bases). V lost 2 bases and J 8 bases, leaving 15 bases between the germline ends. CDR1 is MNHEY and CDR2 is SMNVEV in the germline V gene (reference sequence). The CDR3 has 15 amino acids. In DNA, the CDR3 is TGTGCCAGCAGTTTACGGGGCCGCACAGGGGAAAAACTGTTTTTT. It yields the protein CASSLRGRTGEKLFF.

This chain's CDR3 is CASSQDPDTGELFF. CDR3 nucleotide sequence: TGTGCCAGCAGCCAAGATCCGGACACCGGGGAGCTGTTTTTT. The rearrangement links TRBV14 to TRBJ2-2; D unresolved. The CDR3 totals 14 residues. Trimming stripped 0 bases from V and 3 bases from J, with 5 bases between. Germline assignment: CDR1 SGHDN and CDR2 FVKESK. Full variable domain (remainder filled in from reference TRBV14 and TRBJ2-2): EAGVTQFPSHSVIEKGQTVTLRCDPISGHDNLYWYRRVMGKEIKFLLHFVKESKQDESGMPNNRFLAERTGGTYSTLKVQPAELEDSGVYFCASSQDPDTGELFFGEGSRLTVL.

This clonotype was observed at least ten times. The rearrangement uses TRBV29-1 and TRBJ2-2, with D maybe TRBD2 (6 bases). CDR3 length equals 16 residues. The V end was cut by 0 bases, the J end by 3 bases, with 14 bases between. From germline, CDR1 is SQVTM and CDR2 ANQGSEA. CDR3 DNA: TGCAGCGTTGAAGATCTGGGCGGGGACTACACCGGGGAGCTGTTTTTT. As protein: CSVEDLGGDYTGELFF.

This sequence joins TRBV27 and TRBJ1-1; D perhaps matches TRBD1 (5 bases). Germline CDR1 is MNHEY and CDR2 is SMNVEV (reference sequence). The CDR3 runs to 14 residues. The V gene lost 8 bases and the J gene lost 0 bases, with 13 bases spanning the gap. The CDR3 DNA sequence: TGTGCCAGCCGCCGGGCAGGGCTGAACACTGAAGCTTTCTTT. Translated, it gives CASRRAGLNTEAFF.

This clonotype has at least ten counts. The V call is TRBV4-1, the J call TRBJ2-3; D might be TRBD2 (6 bases). V gave up 4 bases and J gave up 6 bases, with 17 bases separating them. CDR3 length: 15 amino acids. The germline V gene encodes CDR1 MGHRA and CDR2 YSYEKL. DNA for the CDR3: TGCGCCAGCAGCCCCATCGTGGGGGGAACGGATACGCAGTATTTT. Translating it yields CASSPIVGGTDTQYF.

By sample fraction, this clonotype is medium-sized. J is TRBJ1-2 and V is TRBV20-1, with 7 bases matching TRBD1. After removal of 2 bases from V and 7 bases from J, the junction contained 16 bases not matched to a gene. Germline values: CDR1 DFQATT, CDR2 SNEGSKA (reference sequence). The CDR3 loop spans 16 amino acids. The CDR3 DNA reads TGCAGTGCTAGAAGCCTAACTTCCGGGACAGTGGGTGGCTACACCTTC. Translated, it gives CSARSLTSGTVGGYTF.

This clonotype was seen many times. The V and J genes are TRBV7-9 and TRBJ1-1; tentatively, D is TRBD1 (5 bases). The CDR3 runs to 15 residues. Germline values: CDR1 SEHNR, CDR2 FQNEAQ (reference sequence). V was cut by 5 bases and J by 0 bases, with 13 bases left in between. The CDR3: CASSGGPNMNTEAFF. CDR3 in DNA: TGTGCCAGCAGCGGGGGACCGAATATGAACACTGAAGCTTTCTTT.

This clonotype was found many times. This chain links TRBV12-3 or TRBV12-4 with TRBJ1-2; TRBD1 matches 8 bases. J lost 4 bases, V lost 8 bases, and 9 bases had no gene match. The CDR3 runs 14 residues. The CDR3 protein is CASRTSGTGYGYTF. The CDR3 region has the DNA TGTGCCAGCCGAACATCCGGGACAGGCTATGGCTACACCTTC.

This clonotype was detected many times. V usage is TRBV7-9 and J usage is TRBJ2-7; 10 positions match TRBD2. Looked up from germline, CDR1 is SEHNR and CDR2 is FQNEAQ (reference sequence). The J segment lost 4 bases and the V segment lost 6 bases, leaving 3 bases of the junction unmatched. This CDR3 is built from 13 residues. CDR3 sequence (DNA): TGTGCCAGCAGGGGGACTAGCGCATACGAGCAGTACTTC. Translating it yields CASRGTSAYEQYF.

This clonotype was recorded at least ten times. The chain has TRBV5-1 and TRBJ2-1; perhaps TRBD1 as D (5 bases). CDR3 size: 13 residues. The V gene's germline CDR1 is SGHRS and CDR2 YFSETQ. Trimming stripped 0 bases from V and 7 bases from J, with 8 bases between. CDR3 residues: CASSLDRSNEQFF. The CDR3 nucleotides read TGCGCCAGCAGCTTGGACAGGTCGAATGAGCAGTTCTTC.

This clonotype was counted many times. J is TRBJ2-1 and V is TRBV5-1, with TRBD2 matching over 11 bases. The CDR3 spans 16 residues. The germline V gene has CDR1 SGHRS and CDR2 YFSETQ. Trimming at V came to 3 bases and at J to 2 bases, leaving 4 bases not matched to a gene. The CDR3 is CASSSGTSGPYNEQFF. Here the CDR3 DNA reads TGCGCCAGCAGCTCAGGGACTAGCGGTCCCTACAATGAGCAGTTCTTC.

This clonotype was recorded at least ten times. The rearrangement joins TRBV9 to TRBJ2-2; D not certain. Germline V gene sequence: CDR1 SGDLS, CDR2 YYNGEE. The CDR3 loop spans 13 amino acids. The germline V and J ends were trimmed by 4 bases and 6 bases, with 10 bases remaining between them. Written as DNA, the CDR3 is TGTGCCAGCAGCACGAGCCGGTCCGGGGAGCTGTTTTTT. Its translation: CASSTSRSGELFF. The full variable domain, completed using reference TRBV9 and TRBJ2-2, is DSGVTQTPKHLITATGQRVTLRCSPRSGDLSVYWYQQSLDQGLQFLIQYYNGEERAKGNILERFSAQQFPDLHSELNLSSLELGDSALYFCASSTSRSGELFFGEGSRLTVL.